Below, one TCR beta chain is given with its context. The antigen remains undetermined. V trimming: 6 bases; J trimming: 3 bases; junction bases outside the gene matches: 4. The CDR3 covers 13 residues. Germline loops: CDR1 SQVTM, CDR2 ANQGSEA. The data derive from a study of CD8 T cells in ankylosing spondylitis. Study findings and constraints: Past research had described some motif variants in reactive arthritis synovial fluid and blood.

TCRdb called the 5' RACE reads again in MiXCR, with one record for every CDR3 protein. The table lists around 120,000 distinct CDR3 sequences, around 9.7% of them singletons, with approximately 3.5% in the top ten. The TCR was taken from a male donor with ankylosing spondylitis or in good health (not recorded which). The V and J genes are TRBV29-1 and TRBJ1-5; 8 bases match TRBD1. Source material: blood, either unsorted or a sorted T cell fraction (not recorded which). The CDR3 protein is CSVGQAHNQPQHF. Written as DNA, the CDR3 is TGCAGCGTGGGACAGGCCCACAATCAGCCCCAGCATTTT. Based on the CDR3 plus reference TRBV29-1 and TRBJ1-5, the full variable domain is SAVISQKPSRDICQRGTSLTIQCQVDSQVTMMFWYRQQPGQSLTLIATANQGSEATYESGFVIDKFPISRPNLTFSTLTVSNMSPEDSSIYLCSVGQAHNQPQHFGDGTRLSIL.